This T cell receptor (beta chain) comes out of a study of immune evolution from preneoplasia to lung adenocarcinoma. The repertoire was sequenced with immunoSEQ multiplex PCR; TCRdb's copy has only in-frame clones and lacks some. This table holds just over 9,000 clones, approximately 80% found once. Trimming at V came to 6 bases and at J to 4 bases, leaving 4 bases not matched to a gene. Germline loops: CDR1 MNHEY, CDR2 SMNVEV (reference sequence). The CDR3 sequence is 15 residues long. The sequence was collected from a person aged 70 to 79 with lung adenocarcinoma. The chain couples TRBV27 to TRBJ2-2; 11 bases align to TRBD1. Specimen: FFPE lung adenocarcinoma in situ tissue. The CDR3 reads CASRAGTGGTGELFF. CDR3 in DNA: TGTGCCAGCAGAGCCGGGACAGGGGGCACCGGGGAGCTGTTTTTT.